This T cell receptor (beta chain) was identified during a study of OX40 agonist ivuxolimab in advanced cancers. Looking at the study overall: With ivuxolimab, an agonistic anti-OX40 (CD134) antibody, patients were treated. Regarding the study as a whole: Those patients achieving a partial response at 0.1-3.0 mg/kg showed among the lowest clonal expansion. Still undetermined is the antigen specificity of the expanded peripheral T cells.

A note on this clone: Its specificity is not known.

Patients had blood sampled at baseline and again on cycle 4 day 1 and cycle 7 day 1. Only in-frame clones appear in the TCRdb table, and some are missing; sequencing was by immunoSEQ multiplex PCR. The table records under 95,000 clones, around 86% of them present only once. Germline V gene data show CDR1 as LGHNT and CDR2 as FRNRAP. Trimming cost V 3 bases and J 8 bases, with 22 bases left between them. The CDR3 spans 16 residues. V usage is TRBV12-5 and J usage is TRBJ1-2, with D perhaps matching TRBD1 (6 bases). Sequenced material: CD4+ or CD8+ T cells sorted from blood, taken in a trial of the OX40 agonist ivuxolimab. The clonotype originates from an adult with an advanced solid tumor such as melanoma, head and neck, liver or kidney cancer. The CDR3 bases are TGTGCTAGTGGTTTAGGCGCGGGGGGGGCGTCAGGGGGCTACACCTTC. Its protein is CASGLGAGGASGGYTF.